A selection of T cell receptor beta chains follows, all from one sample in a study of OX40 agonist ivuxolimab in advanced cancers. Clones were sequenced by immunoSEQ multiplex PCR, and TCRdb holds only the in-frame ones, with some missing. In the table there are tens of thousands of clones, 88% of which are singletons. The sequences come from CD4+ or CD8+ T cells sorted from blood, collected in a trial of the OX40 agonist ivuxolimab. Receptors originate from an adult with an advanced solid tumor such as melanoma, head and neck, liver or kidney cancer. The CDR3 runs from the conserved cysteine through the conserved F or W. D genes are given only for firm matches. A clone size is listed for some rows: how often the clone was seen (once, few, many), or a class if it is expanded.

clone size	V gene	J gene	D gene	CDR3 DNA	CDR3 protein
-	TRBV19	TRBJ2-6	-	TGTGCCAGTAGTACCCTGACGAACTCTGGGGCCAACGTCCTGACTTTC	CASSTLTNSGANVLTF
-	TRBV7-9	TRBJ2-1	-	TGTGCCAGCAGCTTAGCGGACTCTCGGAGATTCTTC	CASSLADSRRFF
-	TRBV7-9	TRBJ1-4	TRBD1	TGTGCCAGCGGTGACAGGGCACAAAGTAATGAAAAACTGTTTTTT	CASGDRAQSNEKLFF
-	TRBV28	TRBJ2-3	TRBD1	TGTGCCAGCAGCGCTCCCTCAGGACAGGGGGCCGCAGATACGCAGTATTTT	CASSAPSGQGAADTQYF
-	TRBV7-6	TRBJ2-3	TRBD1	TGTGCCAGCACCTCGAACAGGGGTAGCACAGATACGCAGTATTTT	CASTSNRGSTDTQYF
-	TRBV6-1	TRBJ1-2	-	TGTGCCAGTAAGGGTAATCTCTATGGCTACACCTTC	CASKGNLYGYTF
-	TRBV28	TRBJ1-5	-	TGTGCCAGCAGTTTGAGGGGGGGGTCGCAGCCCCAGCATTTT	CASSLRGGSQPQHF
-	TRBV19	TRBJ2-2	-	TGTGCCTCCCATTTCCAGGGTCGGAAAACCGGGGAGCTGTTTTTT	CASHFQGRKTGELFF
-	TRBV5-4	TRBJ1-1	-	TGTGCCAGCAGCCACTGGACACGTACGAACACTGAAGCTTTCTTT	CASSHWTRTNTEAFF
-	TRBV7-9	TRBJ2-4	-	TGTGCCAGCAGCTCCAGCTCCGGGGACAAAAACATTCAGTACTTC	CASSSSSGDKNIQYF
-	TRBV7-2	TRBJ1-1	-	TGTGCCAGCAGCCCCCCGATCCGGACACCGAACACTGAAGCTTTCTTT	CASSPPIRTPNTEAFF
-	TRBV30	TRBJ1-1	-	TGTGCCTGGAGTGTACTTACGAACACTGAAGCTTTCTTT	CAWSVLTNTEAFF
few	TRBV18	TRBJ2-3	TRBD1	TGTGCCAGCTCAGGACAGGGTGGCACAGATACGCAGTATTTT	CASSGQGGTDTQYF
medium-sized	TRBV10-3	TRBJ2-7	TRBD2	TGTGCCATCAGTGAGGCTAGCGGGAGGAGCGAGCAGTACTTC	CAISEASGRSEQYF
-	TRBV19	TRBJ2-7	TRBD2	TGTGCCAGTAGTCCGCCGGGACTAGCGGGAGGCCGGGCCTACGAGCAGTACTTC	CASSPPGLAGGRAYEQYF
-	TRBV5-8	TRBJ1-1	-	TGTGCCAGCAGCTTATACACTGAAGCTTTCTTT	CASSLYTEAFF
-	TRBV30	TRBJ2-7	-	TGTGCCTGGAGTGATCCCGCCAGAGCCAACGAGCAGTACTTC	CAWSDPARANEQYF
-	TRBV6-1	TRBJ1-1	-	TGTGCCAGCAGTGTGGCAGAAGTGAACACTGAAGCTTTCTTT	CASSVAEVNTEAFF
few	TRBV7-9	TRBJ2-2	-	TGTGCCAGCAGCCCAAGAATTCGACAGGTGAACACCGGGGAGCTGTTTTTT	CASSPRIRQVNTGELFF
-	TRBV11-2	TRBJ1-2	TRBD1	TGTGCCAGCAGCTTAGGAGGGGGCAACTATGGCTACACCTTC	CASSLGGGNYGYTF
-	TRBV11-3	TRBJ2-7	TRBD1	TGTGCCAGCGCCCAACCGGGACAGGGCTACGAGCAGTACTTC	CASAQPGQGYEQYF
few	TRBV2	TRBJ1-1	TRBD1	TGTGCCAGCAGGGAGACAGGGGGGACTGAAGCTTTCTTT	CASRETGGTEAFF
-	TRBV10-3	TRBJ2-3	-	TGTGCCATCAGCGGGGGCACGGGAAACACAGATACGCAGTATTTT	CAISGGTGNTDTQYF
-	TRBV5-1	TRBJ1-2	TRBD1	TGCGCCAGCAGCTTGGGGACAGGAACTAACTATGGCTACACCTTC	CASSLGTGTNYGYTF
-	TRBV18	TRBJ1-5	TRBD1	TGTGCCAGCTCCCCACAGGGGCCTAATCAGCCCCAGCATTTT	CASSPQGPNQPQHF
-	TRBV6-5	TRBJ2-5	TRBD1	TGTGCCAGCAGTCGACAGGGGCAAACTCAAGAGACCCAGTACTTC	CASSRQGQTQETQYF
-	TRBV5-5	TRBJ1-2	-	TGTGCCAGCAGCGACCAGGTTAACTATGGCTACACCTTC	CASSDQVNYGYTF
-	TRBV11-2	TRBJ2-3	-	TGTGCCAGCAGCCTGGTGGGAGGCGACACAGATACGCAGTATTTT	CASSLVGGDTDTQYF
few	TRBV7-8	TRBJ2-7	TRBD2	TGTGCCAGCAGCTTGTTCAGCGGGAGCAGCTACGAGCAGTACTTC	CASSLFSGSSYEQYF
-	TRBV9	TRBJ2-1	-	TGTGCCAGCAGCGTATTGACCTACAATGAGCAGTTCTTC	CASSVLTYNEQFF
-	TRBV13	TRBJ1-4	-	TGTGCCAGCACCTCATTCGGGGCCAGGGTAAGTCCTAATGAAAAACTGTTTTTT	CASTSFGARVSPNEKLFF
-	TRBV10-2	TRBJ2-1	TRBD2	TGCGCCAGCAGTGTAATTCGGGGGGACTCCCGCAATGAGCAGTTCTTC	CASSVIRGDSRNEQFF
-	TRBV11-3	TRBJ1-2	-	TGTGCCAGCAGCGAACAGGAAAACTATGGCTACACCTTC	CASSEQENYGYTF
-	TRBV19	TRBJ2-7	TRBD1	TGTGCCAGTAGCCCCGGGACAGGGGGCTTCTACGAGCAGTACTTC	CASSPGTGGFYEQYF
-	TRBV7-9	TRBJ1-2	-	TGTGCCAGCAGCACGGGCCCCACTCGGGACTATGGCTACACCTTC	CASSTGPTRDYGYTF
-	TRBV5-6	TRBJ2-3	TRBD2	TGTGCCAGCAGCTCTTGGGGAGCGGGGTCCCGCACAGATACGCAGTATTTT	CASSSWGAGSRTDTQYF
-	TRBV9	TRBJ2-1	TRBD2	TGTGCCAGCAGCCCACTCAGTGGGAGGGCGGGTAATGAGCAGTTCTTC	CASSPLSGRAGNEQFF
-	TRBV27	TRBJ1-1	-	TGTGCCAGCAGTTTAAAGTATGGCGGAATGAACACTGAAGCTTTCTTT	CASSLKYGGMNTEAFF
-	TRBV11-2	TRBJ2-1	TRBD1	TGTGCCAGCAGCTGGACAGGCCCGGGGAACAATGAGCAGTTCTTC	CASSWTGPGNNEQFF
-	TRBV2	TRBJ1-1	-	TGTGCCAGCAGGTCCGACACAATCCCCACTGAAGCTTTCTTT	CASRSDTIPTEAFF
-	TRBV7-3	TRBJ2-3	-	TGTGCCAGCAGCCTGGGGGGAGGTGAGACAGATACGCAGTATTTT	CASSLGGGETDTQYF